The present T cell receptor (beta chain) was sequenced within a study of blood T cell repertoires in COVID-19. Study-level information: Specimens from acute and convalescent COVID-19 originated in the United States, Italy and Spain. PBMCs, B-cell-depleted T cells, or T cells were the source of the cDNA or gDNA that made up the material.

Those enrolled in Seattle joined during active infection and were followed longitudinally afterward. A word on this clone: The junction shows a germline mismatch at one end, possibly a read error.

Original handling: Amplifying reference gene primers gave estimates of nucleated cell counts. Sequenced by immunoSEQ multiplex PCR; TCRdb stores in-frame clones only, minus some. The DNA gave D and trimming, while V, J and clone size come from that table. The sample carries a few hundred thousand clones, 90% recorded once. CDR1 and CDR2 (germline): LGHNA, YNFKEQ. The CDR3 contains 13 residues. This chain links TRBV4-2 with TRBJ2-7, with 12 bases lining up with TRBD1. This TCR came from a woman aged 55 to 70 with COVID-19, enrolled during active disease. Sequenced: peripheral blood. The CDR3 here is CASSQAGQGAPNF. As DNA, the CDR3 is TGTGCCAGCAGCCAAGCGGGACAGGGGGCGCCGAACTTC.